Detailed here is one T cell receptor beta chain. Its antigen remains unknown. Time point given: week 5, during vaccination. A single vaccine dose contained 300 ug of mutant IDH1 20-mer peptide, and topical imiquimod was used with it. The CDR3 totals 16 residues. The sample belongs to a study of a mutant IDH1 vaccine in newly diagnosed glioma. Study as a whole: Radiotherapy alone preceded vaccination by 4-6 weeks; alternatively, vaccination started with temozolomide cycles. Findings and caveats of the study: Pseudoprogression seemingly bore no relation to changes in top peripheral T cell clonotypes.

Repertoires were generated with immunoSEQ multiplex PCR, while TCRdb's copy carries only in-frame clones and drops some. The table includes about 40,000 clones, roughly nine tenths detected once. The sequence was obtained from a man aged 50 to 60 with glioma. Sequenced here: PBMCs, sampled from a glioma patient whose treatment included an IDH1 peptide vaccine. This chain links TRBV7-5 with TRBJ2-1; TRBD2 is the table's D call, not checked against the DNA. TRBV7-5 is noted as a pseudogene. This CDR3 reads CARSCRPGLDTNEQFF. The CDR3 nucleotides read TGTGCCAGAAGCTGCCGACCGGGACTGGACACCAATGAGCAGTTCTTC.